Following are 23 T cell receptor beta chains from one sample sequenced in a study of cytomegalovirus exposure and HLA in healthy donors (dated by TCRdb to about 2017). Libraries were prepared through the immunoSEQ multiplex PCR assay. A mixture of 60 forward primers for TCR Vbeta segments and 13 reverse primers for TCR Jbeta segments was used in the multiplex PCR. TCRdb obtained this table from immuneACCESS and retained in-frame rearrangements with V and J assigned. These tables miss some clones; where compared with another copy, unresolved V genes account for less than half of the shortfall, and the remainder is unexplained. This sample lists about 110,000 clones; 65% to 75% were detected once. Less than 3.5% of the sample is in the top ten clones. The specimen sequenced was PBMCs. The receptors shown here come from a female donor in good health and CMV-seronegative.

A few counts support this clone. This sequence joins TRBV28 and TRBJ1-1, with 8 nucleotides matching TRBD1. The J segment lost 1 base and the V segment lost 8 bases, leaving 3 bases of the junction unmatched. Germline CDR1 and CDR2: MDHEN and SYDVKM. The CDR3 runs to 13 residues. The chain's CDR3 is CASPDRGNTEAFF. The CDR3 DNA follows: TGTGCCAGCCCAGACAGGGGGAACACTGAAGCTTTCTTT. Combining the CDR3 with reference TRBV28 and TRBJ1-1 gives the whole variable domain DVKVTQSSRYLVKRTGEKVFLECVQDMDHENMFWYRQDPGLGLRLIYFSYDVKMKEKGDIPEGYSVSREKKERFSLILESASTNQTSMYLCASPDRGNTEAFFGQGTRLTVV.

The CDR3 here is CASSSNRGQQLFF. CDR3 DNA sequence: TGTGCCAGCAGTTCAAACCGCGGACAGCAGCTGTTTTTT. The rearrangement links TRBV27 to TRBJ1-4; D possibly corresponds to TRBD1 (6 bases). The V and J ends lost 4 bases and 14 bases respectively, with 17 bases between them. From germline, CDR1 is MNHEY and CDR2 SMNVEV (reference sequence). The CDR3 covers 13 residues.

This rearrangement joins TRBV19 to TRBJ1-4, with TRBD1 identical over 8 bases. CDR1 LNHDA and CDR2 SQIVND come from the germline V gene (reference sequence). This CDR3 contains 13 residues. The ends lost 7 bases at V and 7 bases at J; junction bases unmatched: 5. Here the CDR3 DNA reads TGTGCCAGTAAAAACAGGGGGGGTGAAAAACTGTTTTTT. Residues: CASKNRGGEKLFF. The full variable domain, its missing parts supplied by reference TRBV19 and TRBJ1-4, is DGGITQSPKYLFRKEGQNVTLSCEQNLNHDAMYWYRQDPGQGLRLIYYSQIVNDFQKGDIAEGYSVSREKKESFPLTVTSAQKNPTAFYLCASKNRGGEKLFFGSGTQLSVL.

V is TRBV9 and J is TRBJ2-3; D may be TRBD2 (5 bases). CDR3 size: 15 residues. The V and J ends lost 0 bases and 6 bases respectively, with 14 bases between them. CDR1 is SGDLS and CDR2 is YYNGEE in the germline V gene. CDR3 in amino acids: CASSVGGVLADTQYF. The CDR3 region has the DNA TGTGCCAGCAGCGTAGGGGGAGTTCTTGCCGATACGCAGTATTTT. The whole variable domain, filled in from reference TRBV9 and TRBJ2-3, reads DSGVTQTPKHLITATGQRVTLRCSPRSGDLSVYWYQQSLDQGLQFLIQYYNGEERAKGNILERFSAQQFPDLHSELNLSSLELGDSALYFCASSVGGVLADTQYFGPGTRLTVL.

The chain combines TRBV7-2 with TRBJ2-7, with D perhaps matching TRBD2 (5 bases). Trimming left V 3 bases short and J 1 base short, with 10 bases between. The CDR3 sequence is 14 residues long. Germline V CDR1 and CDR2: SGHTA, FQGNSA. CDR3 sequence (DNA): TGTGCCAGCAGCTTCGGCGGACTTTCCTACGAGCAGTACTTC. Translated, it gives CASSFGGLSYEQYF.

The chain recombines TRBV7-9 with TRBJ2-5; no clear D gene. The CDR3 sequence is 16 residues long. Trimming left V 2 bases short and J 5 bases short, with 18 bases between. The germline gives CDR1 SEHNR, CDR2 FQNEAQ (reference sequence). Written as DNA, the CDR3 is TGTGCCAGCAGCTTATTTGTTTACGGAGTCGGGGAGACCCAGTACTTC. Its translation is CASSLFVYGVGETQYF.

The chain recombines TRBV6-5 with TRBJ1-2, with TRBD1 matching 8 bases. Germline V gives CDR1 MNHEY, CDR2 SVGAGI. The length of the CDR3 is 16 residues. V shed 2 bases, J shed 8 bases, and the junction held 13 bases outside the gene matches. CDR3 bases: TGTGCCAGCAGTTACGCCTCAGGGGGCCTAAAGCGGGGCTACACCTTC. Translation: CASSYASGGLKRGYTF.

The chain has TRBV10-3 and TRBJ1-2; TRBD1 matches 12 bases. CDR3 size: 17 residues. After removal of 3 bases from V and 4 bases from J, the junction contained 9 bases not matched to a gene. Germline V lookup: CDR1 ENHRY, CDR2 SYGVKD. The CDR3 is CAISDSGTGGVGYGYTF. The DNA for the CDR3 is TGTGCCATCAGTGACTCCGGGACAGGGGGCGTCGGCTATGGCTACACCTTC.

A single count supports this clone. V and J are TRBV10-3 and TRBJ2-7, with 7 positions matching TRBD1. Germline CDR1 and CDR2: ENHRY and SYGVKD. This CDR3 has 14 residues. J was trimmed by 1 base and V by 7 bases; bases with no gene match: 7. The DNA for the CDR3 is TGTGCCATCAAACCCACAGGGGATTCCTACGAGCAGTACTTC. It codes for CAIKPTGDSYEQYF.

This clone was seen only a few times. This chain connects TRBV6-6 to TRBJ2-7, with D perhaps TRBD1 (6 bases). Germline V gives CDR1 MNHNY, CDR2 SVGAGI (reference sequence). Trimming removed 5 bases at V and 0 bases at J, with 14 bases between. CDR3 length equals 15 residues. CDR3 in amino acids: CASSQMDRSSYEQYF. The CDR3 nucleotides read TGTGCCAGCAGTCAAATGGACAGAAGCTCCTACGAGCAGTACTTC.

The chain employs TRBV5-8 and TRBJ2-3; 10 bases match TRBD2. Germline values: CDR1 SGHTS, CDR2 YDEGEE. J lost 2 bases, V lost 0 bases, and 3 bases had no gene match. The CDR3 is 16 residues long. CDR3 in DNA: TGTGCCAGCAGCTTGGGACTAGCGGGCATCACAGATACGCAGTATTTT. This encodes CASSLGLAGITDTQYF.

This clone occurred once. The chain uses TRBV30 and TRBJ1-5, with D uncertain. V was shortened by 0 bases and J by 0 bases, with 12 bases between the two germline ends. There are 16 residues in the CDR3. CDR1 and CDR2 (germline): GTSNPN, SVGIG (reference sequence). CDR3 sequence reads: CAWSVPGFYSNQPQHF. The DNA of the CDR3 is TGTGCCTGGAGTGTTCCAGGCTTTTATAGCAATCAGCCCCAGCATTTT.

The V call is TRBV27, the J call TRBJ2-1, with 11 bases lining up with TRBD2. The CDR3 is 15 residues long. Germline trimming cut 7 bases from V and 6 bases from J; bases unmatched to any gene: 8. Per the germline V gene, CDR1 is MNHEY and CDR2 is SMNVEV (reference sequence). The CDR3 coding sequence is TGTGCCAGCACGCCCGGGACTAGCGGCCTCAATGAGCAGTTCTTC. This sequence encodes CASTPGTSGLNEQFF.

This clone was counted a single time. The CDR3 nucleotides are TGTGCCAGCTTTACAGGGGGAATCGGCAATCAGCCCCAGCATTTT. It is translated as CASFTGGIGNQPQHF. The chain recombines TRBV6-1 with TRBJ1-5, with 8 bases aligning to TRBD1. The germline CDR1 and CDR2 sequences are MNHNS and SASEGT. The trim removed 8 bases at V and 2 bases at J, leaving 8 bases unmatched. The CDR3 consists of 15 residues.

The chain joins TRBV15 to TRBJ1-1; no firm D call. The CDR3 is 15 residues long. V lost 0 bases and J lost 4, with 12 bases in between. CDR1 and CDR2 (germline): LNHNV, YYDKDF (reference sequence). CDR3 coding DNA: TGTGCCACCAGCAGAGATCTCGAGCAGGTCACTGAAGCTTTCTTT. Protein sequence: CATSRDLEQVTEAFF.

This chain uses TRBV28 with TRBJ2-5, with D unclear. Germline V gene data show CDR1 as MDHEN and CDR2 as SYDVKM. The CDR3 is 11 amino acids. Between the trimmed V and J ends, which lost 3 bases and 4 bases, there was a span of 3 bases. DNA for the CDR3: TGTGCCAGCAGTTTTCTAGAGACCCAGTACTTC. Its protein is CASSFLETQYF.

This chain uses TRBV29-1 with TRBJ2-3; 13 bases are shared with TRBD2. Germline values: CDR1 SQVTM, CDR2 ANQGSEA. CDR3 length: 19 residues. V lost 0 bases, J lost 2 bases, and 11 bases stayed unmatched. DNA for the CDR3: TGCAGCGTTGAAGACGGACTAGCGGGAGCCCTCGGGTACACAGATACGCAGTATTTT. Translated, it gives CSVEDGLAGALGYTDTQYF.

V and J are TRBV4-2 and TRBJ1-1; 9 nucleotides agree with TRBD1. V lost 1 base, J lost 1 base, and 4 bases stayed unmatched. The germline gives CDR1 LGHNA, CDR2 YNFKEQ. The CDR3 covers 16 residues. The chain's CDR3 is CASSQVRTGENTEAFF. In nucleotides, the CDR3 is TGTGCCAGCAGCCAAGTGAGGACAGGGGAGAACACTGAAGCTTTCTTT.

The gene calls are TRBV27 and TRBJ2-1; 11 bases fit TRBD2. Trimming removed 5 bases from V and 7 bases from J; junction bases left unmatched: 7. There are 15 residues in the CDR3. From germline, CDR1 is MNHEY and CDR2 SMNVEV (reference sequence). CDR3 loop: CASSPLAGGGNEQFF. In nucleotides, the CDR3 is TGTGCCAGCAGTCCTTTAGCGGGAGGGGGGAATGAGCAGTTCTTC.

Only a few counts were recorded for this clone. The chain joins TRBV5-1 to TRBJ2-1; a possible D gene is TRBD1 (5 bases). Germline V gene sequence: CDR1 SGHRS, CDR2 YFSETQ. V lost 0 bases and J 6 bases, leaving 10 bases between the germline ends. This CDR3 has 14 amino acids. This CDR3 is CASSLGTSGNEQFF. The DNA for the CDR3 is TGCGCCAGCAGCTTGGGGACAAGTGGCAATGAGCAGTTCTTC. Drawing the rest from reference TRBV5-1 and TRBJ2-1, the complete variable domain is KAGVTQTPRYLIKTRGQQVTLSCSPISGHRSVSWYQQTPGQGLQFLFEYFSETQRNKGNFPGRFSGRQFSNSRSEMNVSTLELGDSALYLCASSLGTSGNEQFFGPGTRLTVL.

This clone was counted a few times. The CDR3: CSGAHTEAFF. Here the CDR3 DNA reads TGCAGTGGGGCCCACACTGAAGCTTTCTTT. This chain joins TRBV20-1 and TRBJ1-1; D uncertain. Germline V gene lookup returns CDR1 DFQATT and CDR2 SNEGSKA (reference sequence). This CDR3 is 10 amino acids long. V shed 7 bases and J shed 3 bases, with 6 bases lying between them.

The chain has TRBV5-1 and TRBJ1-2; no firm D call. Germline assignment: CDR1 SGHRS and CDR2 YFSETQ. Trimming cost V 0 bases and J 8 bases, with 11 bases left between them. The length of the CDR3 is 13 residues. The CDR3 bases are TGCGCCAGCAGCTTGGGCGTGGGGAGAGGCTACACCTTC. Translated: CASSLGVGRGYTF.

The gene calls are TRBV5-1 and TRBJ2-1; D is perhaps TRBD2 (6 bases). V lost 1 base, J lost 10 bases, and 15 bases lay in between. This CDR3 region has 14 residues. The V gene's germline CDR1 is SGHRS and CDR2 YFSETQ. The CDR3 here is CASSLSSAGFEQFF. CDR3 DNA sequence: TGCGCCAGCAGCTTGTCTAGCGCGGGGTTCGAGCAGTTCTTC.